The 27 T cell receptor beta chains given below trace back to one sample, sequenced in a study of cytomegalovirus exposure and HLA in healthy donors. The study ran its PCR with 60 Vbeta and 13 Jbeta primers. This table comes from immunoSEQ multiplex PCR, and its TCRdb copy is limited to in-frame clones, with some not included. Here the sample spans 130,000 to 150,000 clones, roughly 80% being singletons. Material: PBMCs. These receptors came from a man aged 40-50 years in good health and CMV-seropositive.

The rearrangement uses TRBV6-9 and TRBJ2-7; 8 nucleotides agree with TRBD1. CDR1 and CDR2 (germline): MNHGY, SVAAGI. CDR3 length: 10 residues. Germline trimming cut 11 bases from V and 12 bases from J; bases unmatched to any gene: 9. The CDR3 DNA follows: TGTGCCGGCAAGATGACAGGGGCGTACTTC. It is translated as CAGKMTGAYF.

The genes are TRBV6-5 and TRBJ1-1; a possible D gene is TRBD1 (6 bases). Trimming took 6 bases from V and 10 from J, leaving 15 bases between them. Per germline, CDR1 MNHEY and CDR2 SVGAGI. CDR3 length equals 12 residues. CDR3 sequence reads: CASSSGTRGAFF. The CDR3 DNA sequence: TGTGCCAGCAGCTCCGGGACCAGGGGAGCTTTCTTT.

This clone was seen only a few times. This rearrangement joins TRBV19 to TRBJ2-7; 8 positions match TRBD1. With V trimmed by 1 base and J by 3 bases, 5 bases remained unmatched. Germline CDR1 LNHDA, CDR2 SQIVND (reference sequence). The CDR3 consists of 15 residues. The CDR3: CASSIADRALYEQYF. DNA of the CDR3: TGTGCCAGTAGTATAGCGGACAGGGCCCTCTACGAGCAGTACTTC.

The V and J genes are TRBV5-6 and TRBJ2-4, with D possibly being TRBD2 (6 bases). CDR3 length equals 18 residues. The ends were cut back, 5 bases at V and 3 bases at J, with 24 bases in the middle. Germline CDR1 is SGHDT and CDR2 is YYEEEE. CDR3 residues: CASSSTRIGGLVKNIQYF. DNA of the CDR3: TGTGCCAGCAGTTCGACTAGGATCGGGGGACTTGTCAAAAACATTCAGTACTTC.

This sequence joins TRBV5-1 and TRBJ2-1, with D perhaps matching TRBD2 (6 bases). The CDR3 extends over 13 amino acids. Trimming shortened V by 2 bases and J by 9 bases, and 12 bases separated the two germline ends. Germline V gene sequence: CDR1 SGHRS, CDR2 YFSETQ. The CDR3 DNA sequence: TGCGCCAGCAGCTTTATCGGGAGCGGTGAGCAGTTCTTC. Its protein product is CASSFIGSGEQFF.

This clone was observed a handful of times. The rearrangement uses TRBV30 and TRBJ1-5; D perhaps matches TRBD1 (5 bases). Per the germline V gene, CDR1 is GTSNPN and CDR2 is SVGIG (reference sequence). V was clipped by 3 bases and J by 2 bases, with 8 bases between them. The CDR3 is made up of 13 amino acids. CDR3 nucleotides: TGTGCCTGGAGAGGGGAGGGCAATCAGCCCCAGCATTTT. This codes for CAWRGEGNQPQHF.

The CDR3 here is CATGGGGRDYTDTQYF. CDR3 bases: TGTGCCACCGGGGGGGGTGGGCGGGACTATACAGATACGCAGTATTTT. The genes are TRBV15 and TRBJ2-3, with TRBD2 matching over 7 bases. The CDR3 is 16 residues long. The V gene's germline CDR1 is LNHNV and CDR2 YYDKDF (reference sequence). The V segment lost 8 bases and the J segment 3 bases; nucleotides outside the gene matches: 14. Filled out from reference TRBV15 and TRBJ2-3, the complete variable domain reads DAMVIQNPRYQVTQFGKPVTLSCSQTLNHNVMYWYQQKSSQAPKLLFHYYDKDFNNEADTPDNFQSRRPNTSFCFLDIRSPGLGDTAMYLCATGGGGRDYTDTQYFGPGTRLTVL.

This clone has more than one count but fewer than ten. The chain employs TRBV19 and TRBJ2-2; TRBD2 matches 12 bases. This CDR3 spans 15 amino acids. Germline-derived CDR1 and CDR2 are LNHDA and SQIVND (reference sequence). Losses at the gene ends were 10 bases for V and 4 bases for J; bases not matched to a gene: 7. This CDR3 reads CATSPSGRATGELFF. Written as DNA, the CDR3 is TGTGCCACTTCGCCTAGCGGGAGGGCCACCGGGGAGCTGTTTTTT.

The V gene is TRBV9, the J gene TRBJ1-2; unclear D gene. This CDR3 region has 14 residues. Trimming cost V 5 bases and J 2 bases, with 13 bases left between them. The V gene's germline CDR1 is SGDLS and CDR2 YYNGEE. CDR3 sequence (DNA): TGTGCCAGCAGTCCCAGACCGGGGAACTATGGCTACACCTTC. It is translated as CASSPRPGNYGYTF.

With regard to this clone: One end of the junction fails to match germline, which may point to a read error. The chain couples TRBV7-9 to TRBJ1-3; TRBD1 is a possible D gene (5 bases). The CDR3 totals 16 residues. Germline V gene data show CDR1 as SEHNR and CDR2 as FQNEAQ (reference sequence). For the CDR3, the DNA is TGTTCCAGCAGCTTAGGAGACAGAAGGTACGGAAACACCATATATTTT. As protein: CSSSLGDRRYGNTIYF.

The V call is TRBV30, the J call TRBJ2-5; D not resolved. The V end was cut by 0 bases, the J end by 1 base, with 12 bases between. The germline gives CDR1 GTSNPN, CDR2 SVGIG (reference sequence). This CDR3 has 15 amino acids. The CDR3 DNA reads as TGTGCCTGGAGTGTATTACCCCCGGGCCAAGAGACCCAGTACTTC. The encoded protein is CAWSVLPPGQETQYF.

J is TRBJ2-5 and V is TRBV19; 10 nucleotides match TRBD2. The J call may not be correct, given that the DNA end is closer to TRBJ2-7. CDR1 and CDR2 from the germline V gene are LNHDA and SQIVND (reference sequence). The CDR3 has 18 amino acids. CDR3 sequence reads: CASSTRRLSGGPSYEQYF. The CDR3 DNA reads TGTGCCAGTAGTACCCGACGACTTAGCGGGGGGCCCTCCTACGAGCAGTACTTC.

This clone has more than one count but fewer than ten. The chain is built from TRBV11-3 and TRBJ2-3; 9 bases are a match to TRBD1. The CDR3 totals 16 residues. Germline V lookup: CDR1 SGHNT, CDR2 YENEEA. The V and J ends lost 0 bases and 1 base, in that order; junction bases with no gene match: 2. The CDR3 is CASSLEQGAGTDTQYF. The CDR3 region has the DNA TGTGCCAGCAGCTTAGAACAGGGGGCTGGCACAGATACGCAGTATTTT.

V is TRBV11-3 and J is TRBJ2-2; 7 nucleotides agree with TRBD2. This CDR3 has 15 amino acids. Germline V lookup: CDR1 SGHNT, CDR2 YENEEA. Trimming took 1 base from V and 6 from J; bases not matched to a gene: 5. The CDR3 region has the DNA TGTGCCAGCAGCTTAGGTGGTAGCGGGTCCGGGGAGCTGTTTTTT. Encoded protein: CASSLGGSGSGELFF.

The chain links TRBV7-3 to TRBJ2-5; 16 positions match TRBD2. This CDR3 has 16 residues. Germline CDR1 and CDR2: SGHTA and FQGTGA. V lost 5 bases and J lost 4; bases outside the gene matches: 4. In DNA form, the CDR3 reads TGTGCCAGCAGCAGAGGGACTAGCGGGAGGGGAGAGACCCAGTACTTC. Its translation: CASSRGTSGRGETQYF.

This clone has only a few counts. Within the sample, other DNA sequences also encode this same CDR3. CDR3 nucleotide sequence: TGTGCCAGCAGTGAAGAACTTCTCTATGGCTACACCTTC. This encodes CASSEELLYGYTF. The chain links TRBV6-1 to TRBJ1-2; no clear D gene. There are 13 residues in the CDR3. The V gene's germline CDR1 is MNHNS and CDR2 SASEGT. V was trimmed by 1 base and J by 4 bases, leaving 7 bases between them.

This chain uses TRBV9 with TRBJ2-7; 7 nucleotides line up with TRBD2. This CDR3 is built from 15 residues. Germline V gene lookup returns CDR1 SGDLS and CDR2 YYNGEE. J lost 0 bases, V lost 3 bases, and 6 bases had no gene match. This CDR3 reads CASSASGSSSYEQYF. The CDR3 DNA sequence: TGTGCCAGCAGCGCTAGCGGCTCAAGCTCCTACGAGCAGTACTTC. Looking up the rest from reference TRBV9 and TRBJ2-7 gives the full variable domain: DSGVTQTPKHLITATGQRVTLRCSPRSGDLSVYWYQQSLDQGLQFLIQYYNGEERAKGNILERFSAQQFPDLHSELNLSSLELGDSALYFCASSASGSSSYEQYFGPGTRLTVT.

This clone was seen a few times. J is TRBJ2-1 and V is TRBV5-5; a possible D gene is TRBD2 (6 bases). Germline CDR1 SGHKS, CDR2 YYEKEE (reference sequence). Trimming took 1 base from V and 10 from J, leaving 12 bases between them. This CDR3 has 13 amino acids. CDR3 in amino acids: CASSLTGEAEQFF. CDR3 in DNA: TGTGCCAGCAGCTTGACGGGGGAAGCGGAGCAGTTCTTC.

This chain joins TRBV4-1 and TRBJ1-2; the D gene is possibly TRBD1 (5 bases). Per the germline V gene, CDR1 is MGHRA and CDR2 is YSYEKL. V was clipped by 1 base and J by 5 bases, with 17 bases between them. This CDR3 comprises 16 residues. Here the CDR3 reads CASSQGREGLSYGYTF. The DNA for the CDR3 is TGCGCCAGCAGCCAAGGGAGGGAGGGGTTATCGTATGGCTACACCTTC.

V and J are TRBV4-1 and TRBJ1-1; D is undetermined. Germline assignment: CDR1 MGHRA and CDR2 YSYEKL. Trimming removed 1 base from V and 4 bases from J, with 16 bases in between. The CDR3 runs 16 residues. For the CDR3, the DNA is TGCGCCAGCAGCCAAGTTTACTACACACGGGGCACTGAAGCTTTCTTT. Its protein product is CASSQVYYTRGTEAFF.

The count of this clone is one. This chain uses TRBV18 with TRBJ1-1, with a weak D call TRBD1 (6 bases). Trimming pared 6 bases from V and 8 bases from J, leaving 19 bases between. The CDR3 has 14 residues. Germline loops: CDR1 KGHSH, CDR2 LQKENI. Written as DNA, the CDR3 is TGTGCCAGCTCCCCTAAAGACAGGACATCCGAAGCTTTCTTT. Encoded protein: CASSPKDRTSEAFF. Supplemented by reference TRBV18 and TRBJ1-1, the full variable domain reads NAGVMQNPRHLVRRRGQEARLRCSPMKGHSHVYWYRQLPEEGLKFMVYLQKENIIDESGMPKERFSAEFPKEGPSILRIQQVVRGDSAAYFCASSPKDRTSEAFFGQGTRLTVV.

Details on this clone: Its ends do not fully match the called genes, so a read error is possible. The chain joins TRBV7-2 to TRBJ2-3, with D possibly matching TRBD1 (6 bases). Looked up from germline, CDR1 is SGHTA and CDR2 is FQGNSA. This CDR3 is 15 amino acids long. CDR3 residues: CASSLGTGVTGTQYF. The CDR3, as DNA: TGTGCCAGCAGCTTAGGGACTGGGGTGACAGGTACGCAGTATTTT.

The chain couples TRBV6-6 to TRBJ2-3, with a possible D match to TRBD2 (5 bases). The CDR3 spans 15 residues. V was pared by 6 bases and J by 0 bases, with 13 bases between. The germline gives CDR1 MNHNY, CDR2 SVGAGI (reference sequence). CDR3 protein: CASRIGGPSTDTQYF. The CDR3 nucleotides are TGTGCCAGCAGGATAGGAGGACCTAGCACAGATACGCAGTATTTT.

In this sample, this clone turned up a few times. The J gene is TRBJ2-7, the V gene TRBV19, with D possibly being TRBD1 (5 bases). Per the germline V gene, CDR1 is LNHDA and CDR2 is SQIVND (reference sequence). V dropped 0 bases and J dropped 3 bases, with 18 bases sitting between them. The CDR3 contains 17 residues. The CDR3: CASSIEGHSRYLYEQYF. The CDR3 region has the DNA TGTGCCAGTAGTATAGAGGGGCACAGTCGATATCTCTACGAGCAGTACTTC.

CDR3 residues: CATSRRTGDTDTQYF. The DNA for the CDR3 is TGTGCCACCAGCAGGCGGACAGGGGACACAGATACGCAGTATTTT. This chain links TRBV15 with TRBJ2-3; 9 bases are shared with TRBD1. Germline CDR1 and CDR2: LNHNV and YYDKDF (reference sequence). The CDR3 is made up of 15 amino acids. The V segment lost 3 bases and the J segment 2 bases; nucleotides outside the gene matches: 3. Full variable domain (rest looked up from reference TRBV15 and TRBJ2-3): DAMVIQNPRYQVTQFGKPVTLSCSQTLNHNVMYWYQQKSSQAPKLLFHYYDKDFNNEADTPDNFQSRRPNTSFCFLDIRSPGLGDTAMYLCATSRRTGDTDTQYFGPGTRLTVL.

The genes are TRBV9 and TRBJ1-5, with TRBD1 matching over 9 bases. The CDR3 has 16 residues. V shed 3 bases, J shed 0 bases, and the junction held 4 bases outside the gene matches. Germline V CDR1 and CDR2: SGDLS, YYNGEE. CDR3 bases: TGTGCCAGCAGCGCTGGGACAGGGAATAGCAATCAGCCCCAGCATTTT. Translated, it gives CASSAGTGNSNQPQHF.

This chain uses TRBV30 with TRBJ2-1; 8 bases match TRBD2. CDR1 is GTSNPN, CDR2 SVGIG, per germline (reference sequence). The V gene end was trimmed by 0 bases and the J gene end by 4 bases; junction bases not matched to a gene: 8. The CDR3 is 16 amino acids. The CDR3 DNA is TGTGCCTGGAGTGTGAACCTAGCGGGCCAATACAATGAGCAGTTCTTC. Protein sequence: CAWSVNLAGQYNEQFF.